This TCR beta chain is from a study of shared clonotypes between healthy human individuals. V was trimmed by 10 bases and J by 9 bases, leaving 22 bases between them. The germline CDR1 and CDR2 sequences are LNHDA and SQIVND (reference sequence). The CDR3 sequence is 14 residues long. Assay: immunoSEQ multiplex PCR; the TCRdb copy retains only in-frame clones and omits some. The sample includes 2 million to 3 million clones, about 92% seen only once; the top ten take over 0.12%. Study-level findings and limits: When naive CD4 clonotypes were compared across a few donors, approximately 4.9% were shared.

Worth noting for this clone: The antigen is unknown.

There were no recent acute infections or vaccinations among the donors, who were healthy HIV-negative adults. This TCR was sampled from a man younger than 35 in good health. V gene TRBV19 combines with J gene TRBJ2-1, with D tentatively TRBD2 (6 bases). Sequencing was done on a sample of naive CD4+ T cells sorted from blood. Documented subset: CD45RA+ positively selected. CDR3 nucleotides: TGTGCCACCGAGGGTGGCGGGGTGAGGGGTGAGCAGTTCTTC. Its protein is CATEGGGVRGEQFF.